Listed below are T cell receptor beta chains from one sample, sequenced in a study of persistence of HIV-infected CD4 T cells. These receptors have no identified antigens. Generated by immunoSEQ multiplex PCR, the TCRdb table keeps only in-frame clones and is missing some. The sample holds 46,000 or so clones, about 80% seen once. The source was CD4+ T cells sorted from PBMCs after roughly 18-hour stimulation, collected from a patient who received antiretroviral therapy. These TCRs come from an adult man with HIV who was CMV-seropositive. Each CDR3 is given with its conserved first and last residue. The order of the fields is CDR3 length, clone size, D gene, J gene, V gene, CDR3 DNA, CDR3 protein. The D gene is left open where the match is weak. Clone size is not always given. Where it is, it says once, few, many or a class for expanded clones.

12 | . | . | TRBJ2-7 | TRBV7-6 | TGTGCCAGCAGCCCAACTCCGGGACAAGGGGACTTC | CASSPTPGQGDF
13 | . | . | TRBJ1-1 | TRBV10-3 | TGTGCCACCCAGGCGGGGGTAGGTACTGAAGCTTTCTTT | CATQAGVGTEAFF
14 | few | TRBD2 | TRBJ2-7 | TRBV7-6 | TGTGCCAGCAGCTTCGCGCGGGGGGCCAACGAGCAGTACTTC | CASSFARGANEQYF
15 | . | TRBD1 | TRBJ2-2 | TRBV14 | TGTGCCAGCGGGGGACAGGGGGCGATCACCGGGGAGCTGTTTTTT | CASGGQGAITGELFF
15 | . | TRBD1 | TRBJ1-4 | TRBV28 | TGTGCCAGCACCGGGACAGGGGGCAGTGGTGAAAAACTGTTTTTT | CASTGTGGSGEKLFF
11 | . | . | TRBJ2-7 | TRBV29-1 | TGCAGCGCGCGGGGTAACTACGAGCAGTACTTC | CSARGNYEQYF
16 | once | TRBD1 | TRBJ2-2 | TRBV5-4 | TGTGCCAGCAGCTCTAGACAGGGGGCGAACACCGGGGAGCTGTTTTTT | CASSSRQGANTGELFF
13 | . | TRBD1 | TRBJ2-4 | TRBV9 | TGTGCCAGCAGCTCTCACAGGGGAAACATTCAGTACTTC | CASSSHRGNIQYF
14 | . | . | TRBJ1-3 | TRBV5-1 | TGCGCCAGCAGCTTGATGAGCTCTGGAAACACCATATATTTT | CASSLMSSGNTIYF
15 | . | . | TRBJ1-5 | TRBV5-1 | TGCGCCAGCAGCTCCCAGGGACAAGCAAATCAGCCCCAGCATTTT | CASSSQGQANQPQHF
12 | . | . | TRBJ1-5 | TRBV19 | TGTGCCAGTACCCAGGGCAATCAGCCCCAGCATTTT | CASTQGNQPQHF
14 | . | TRBD1 | TRBJ2-7 | TRBV19 | TGTGCCAGTAGTTTGACAGGGATACTAAACGAGCAGTACTTC | CASSLTGILNEQYF
14 | . | . | TRBJ1-5 | TRBV13 | TGTGCCAGCAGCTTATCAGGGGGCAATCAGCCCCAGCATTTT | CASSLSGGNQPQHF
15 | . | . | TRBJ1-4 | TRBV9 | TGTGCCAGCAGCGTAGCCGGAACAGGGTCTGAAAAACTGTTTTTT | CASSVAGTGSEKLFF
14 | . | . | TRBJ2-7 | TRBV15 | TGTGCCACCAGCAGAGATTACACAGACTACGAGCAGTACTTC | CATSRDYTDYEQYF
15 | . | TRBD1 | TRBJ1-3 | TRBV4-2 | TGTGCCAGCAGCCAACGGGACAGGGACTTAGACACCATATATTTT | CASSQRDRDLDTIYF
15 | once | . | TRBJ1-1 | TRBV28 | TGTGCCAGCAGTCCAACGGGGGGGGAAGACACTGAAGCTTTCTTT | CASSPTGGEDTEAFF
13 | . | . | TRBJ2-5 | TRBV30 | TGTGCCTGGAGTAATCAGGGCCAAGAGACCCAGTACTTC | CAWSNQGQETQYF
11 | . | . | TRBJ1-1 | TRBV29-1 | TGCAGCGTTGATCAGGCGAAAAAAGCTTTCTTT | CSVDQAKKAFF
16 | . | . | TRBJ1-2 | TRBV29-1 | TGCAGCGTTGAAGACCCTCGAAGCGACAGGCTCTATGGCTACACCTTC | CSVEDPRSDRLYGYTF
15 | . | TRBD1 | TRBJ2-7 | TRBV18 | TGTGCCAGCTCACACACCGGGACAGGGACCTACGAGCAGTACTTC | CASSHTGTGTYEQYF
15 | few | . | TRBJ2-2 | TRBV7-2 | TGTGCCAGCAGCTCCAGCGTCACAAACACCGGGGAGCTGTTTTTT | CASSSSVTNTGELFF
20 | . | . | TRBJ1-1 | TRBV6-2/TRBV6-3 | TGTGCCAGCAGTTACTCGAACTTTGACACCCGAAGGGTTAGGAACACTGAAGCTTTCTTT | CASSYSNFDTRRVRNTEAFF
15 | . | . | TRBJ1-6 | TRBV13 | TGTGCCAGCAGCCCAAATAAGGGTTATAATTCACCCCTCCACTTT | CASSPNKGYNSPLHF
13 | . | . | TRBJ1-1 | TRBV2 | TGTGCCAGCAGTGAAGGAAGGCAGGCTGAAGCTTTCTTT | CASSEGRQAEAFF
13 | medium-sized | . | TRBJ2-5 | TRBV5-6 | TGTGCCAGCAGCTTGGTCGCGGTCCGGGCCCAGTACTTC | CASSLVAVRAQYF
17 | . | . | TRBJ1-4 | TRBV10-2 | TGCGCCAGCAGTGAGTCGAGTAGAGGACTGATTAATGAAAAACTGTTTTTT | CASSESSRGLINEKLFF
15 | . | TRBD1 | TRBJ2-7 | TRBV18 | TGTGCCAGCTCACCCACGGACAGGGGGCGAGGCGAGCAGTACTTC | CASSPTDRGRGEQYF
12 | . | . | TRBJ1-2 | TRBV5-8 | TGTGCCAGCAGCTTGGTAGGGGCCGGCTACACCTTC | CASSLVGAGYTF
15 | few | . | TRBJ2-1 | TRBV10-3 | TGTGCCATCAGGAACAAAGCGGATCTATACAATGAGCAGTTCTTC | CAIRNKADLYNEQFF
11 | . | . | TRBJ2-1 | TRBV2 | TGTGCCAGCAGTGATCTTACACAGCAGTTCTTC | CASSDLTQQFF
15 | few | . | TRBJ1-2 | TRBV19 | TGTGCCAGTACCATACCGTCGACAGGCTACTATGGCTACACCTTC | CASTIPSTGYYGYTF
12 | . | TRBD1 | TRBJ1-2 | TRBV2 | TGTGCCAGCAGGCAGGACAGGGAAGGCTACACCTTC | CASRQDREGYTF
15 | few | . | TRBJ2-3 | TRBV7-2 | TGTGCCAGCAGCTTTGGGGGGGCTAGCACAGATACGCAGTATTTT | CASSFGGASTDTQYF
14 | . | . | TRBJ1-1 | TRBV3-1/TRBV3-2 | TGTGCCAGCAGCCATGGGTGGAGCGTCCCTGAAGCTTTCTTT | CASSHGWSVPEAFF
14 | . | . | TRBJ2-1 | TRBV6-2/TRBV6-3 | TGTGCCAGCAGTTACCCCTCCAACTCGGGTGAGCAGTTCTTC | CASSYPSNSGEQFF
13 | . | . | TRBJ2-3 | TRBV30 | TGTGCCTGGAGTCCTGATAGCGGAGATACGCAGTATTTT | CAWSPDSGDTQYF
15 | . | . | TRBJ2-7 | TRBV6-5 | TGTGCCAGCAGTTACTCGTCAGGGTACTCCTACGAGCAGTACTTC | CASSYSSGYSYEQYF
15 | . | TRBD2 | TRBJ2-3 | TRBV19 | TGTGCCAGTAGTATGCTAGCGGGGGGCACAGATACGCAGTATTTT | CASSMLAGGTDTQYF
15 | once | TRBD1 | TRBJ1-5 | TRBV19 | TGTGCCAGTAGTTTGGGCCAGGGGGCGCGACAGCCCCAGCATTTT | CASSLGQGARQPQHF
16 | . | . | TRBJ1-5 | TRBV7-2 | TGTGCCAGCAGCTTCCTCTCCGGGGGCAGCAATCAGCCCCAGCATTTT | CASSFLSGGSNQPQHF
14 | . | TRBD2 | TRBJ2-3 | TRBV30 | TGTGCCTGGGACAAGGGCGGGGGGTCAGATACGCAGTATTTT | CAWDKGGGSDTQYF
13 | . | . | TRBJ2-7 | TRBV6-5 | TGTGCCAGCAGCTCAGGGGAGAGATACGAGCAGTACTTC | CASSSGERYEQYF
17 | . | TRBD1 | TRBJ2-6 | TRBV19 | TGTGCCAGTAGTGCCCGGGACAGGTCCTCTGGGGCCAACGTCCTGACTTTC | CASSARDRSSGANVLTF
16 | . | . | TRBJ2-7 | TRBV2 | TGTGCCAGCAGTACGGGCGGGCGGTTTGGAGTTTACGAGCAGTACTTC | CASSTGGRFGVYEQYF
15 | . | . | TRBJ1-3 | TRBV6-5 | TGTGCCAGCAGCCCCAGTGGGAGCTTTGGAAACACCATATATTTT | CASSPSGSFGNTIYF
14 | once | . | TRBJ2-4 | TRBV19 | TGTGCCAGTAGTACTAGGGGGGGTAATTACATTCAGTACTTC | CASSTRGGNYIQYF
18 | . | TRBD2 | TRBJ2-5 | TRBV4-2 | TGTGCCAGCAGCCAAGAGGTAGCGGGAGGGCTCCAGGGGGAGACCCAGTACTTC | CASSQEVAGGLQGETQYF
13 | once | . | TRBJ2-3 | TRBV24-1 | TGTGCCACCAGTGATCCCCCCCGGGCTACGCAGTATTTT | CATSDPPRATQYF
15 | once | TRBD2 | TRBJ2-7 | TRBV7-9 | TGTGCCAGCAGCTTAAGTGGCGGGGGGGTCGACGAGCAGTACTTC | CASSLSGGGVDEQYF
15 | . | . | TRBJ1-1 | TRBV6-5 | TGTGCCAGCAGTCGACGAAAGACCGGGGACACTGAAGCTTTCTTT | CASSRRKTGDTEAFF
16 | . | TRBD1 | TRBJ2-7 | TRBV11-3 | TGTGCCAGCAGCTCATCAGCCGGGACAGGGTCCGTCGAGCAGTACTTC | CASSSSAGTGSVEQYF
14 | . | TRBD1 | TRBJ1-5 | TRBV30 | TGTGCCTGGAGTGGGACAGGGTGGAATCAGCCCCAGCATTTT | CAWSGTGWNQPQHF
14 | . | TRBD1 | TRBJ1-1 | TRBV10-3 | TGTGCCATCAGTACGGGACAGGGTACCGCTGAAGCTTTCTTT | CAISTGQGTAEAFF